Listed below are T cell receptor beta chains from one sample, sequenced in a study of blood T cell repertoires in COVID-19. Assay used: immunoSEQ multiplex PCR; TCRdb lists only in-frame clones, some missing. The data show more than 65,000 clones, with roughly 76% seen just once and 25% to 30% held by the top ten. Sequenced material: peripheral blood. The receptors were gathered from an elderly woman with active or convalescent COVID-19. The CDR3 runs from the conserved cysteine through the conserved F or W. A D gene is named only where the DNA matches it firmly. Size is stated for part of the rows, as once, few or many counts, or as a class when the clone is expanded.

NA TRBJ1-1 NA TRBV7-7 CASSLALETEAFF TGTGCTAGCAGCTTAGCTCTGGAGACTGAAGCTTTCTTT
NA TRBJ1-1 TRBD1 TRBV27 CASGMTGLGVGNTEAFF TGTGCCAGCGGGATGACAGGGTTAGGAGTTGGGAACACTGAAGCTTTCTTT
NA TRBJ2-5 TRBD2 TRBV5-1 CASSFGLAGGKETQYF TGCGCCAGCAGCTTTGGACTAGCGGGGGGTAAAGAGACCCAGTACTTC
NA TRBJ2-1 TRBD2 TRBV6-4 CASSSSGGAGYNEQFF TGTGCCAGCAGTTCGAGCGGGGGGGCGGGCTACAATGAGCAGTTCTTC
NA TRBJ2-2 NA TRBV4-3 CASSWRSGELFF TGCGCCAGCAGCTGGAGGTCCGGGGAGCTGTTTTTT
NA TRBJ2-1 NA TRBV6-2/TRBV6-3 CASSYSLGQNEQFF TGTGCCAGCAGTTACTCGTTGGGACAAAATGAGCAGTTCTTC
NA TRBJ1-5 NA TRBV30 CAWSVRSSNQPQHF TGTGCCTGGAGTGTCCGGTCTAGCAATCAGCCCCAGCATTTT
NA TRBJ1-1 TRBD1 TRBV6-5 CASSSTGTGTEAFF TGTGCCAGCAGTTCGACAGGGACCGGCACTGAAGCTTTCTTT
NA TRBJ2-7 NA TRBV12-3/TRBV12-4 CASSFPGWEQYF TGTGCCAGCAGTTTTCCGGGATGGGAGCAGTACTTC
NA TRBJ1-3 TRBD1 TRBV30 CAWNDRGVSGNTIYF TGTGCCTGGAATGACAGGGGGGTCAGTGGAAACACCATATATTTT
NA TRBJ1-6 NA TRBV4-3 CASSQDYQGNSPLHF TGCGCCAGCAGCCAAGATTACCAGGGTAATTCACCCCTCCACTTT
NA TRBJ2-6 NA TRBV11-3 CASSLGGSGANVLTF TGTGCCAGCAGCTTAGGAGGGTCAGGGGCCAACGTCCTGACTTTC
NA TRBJ2-1 TRBD2 TRBV5-4 CASSWDYQSSYNEQFF TGTGCCAGCAGCTGGGACTATCAGAGCTCCTACAATGAGCAGTTCTTC
NA TRBJ2-5 TRBD1 TRBV27 CASSWTGGEETQYF TGTGCCAGCAGTTGGACAGGGGGTGAAGAGACCCAGTACTTC
NA TRBJ1-5 NA TRBV7-9 CASSLSGGQPQHF TGTGCCAGCAGCTTATCCGGGGGGCAGCCCCAGCATTTT
NA TRBJ2-2 NA TRBV6-2/TRBV6-3 CASSYPSTGELFF TGTGCCAGCAGTTACCCTAGCACCGGGGAGCTGTTTTTT
NA TRBJ1-1 TRBD1 TRBV19 CASIVQGGVAFF TGTGCCAGTATCGTACAGGGGGGGGTAGCTTTCTTT
NA TRBJ2-1 TRBD1 TRBV18 CASSPRTGGNEQFF TGTGCCAGCTCACCACGGACAGGCGGAAATGAGCAGTTCTTC
many TRBJ1-5 TRBD1 TRBV5-1 CASSPGTGKSQPQHF TGCGCCAGCAGCCCCGGGACAGGGAAGAGTCAGCCCCAGCATTTT
NA TRBJ1-1 TRBD1 TRBV6-6 CASASSRGRSEAFF TGTGCCAGCGCCTCTTCCAGGGGGCGTAGTGAAGCTTTCTTT
NA TRBJ1-5 NA TRBV6-1 CASSEAGQGGQPQHF TGTGCCAGCAGTGAAGCGGGGCAGGGAGGTCAGCCCCAGCATTTT
NA TRBJ2-7 NA TRBV5-1 CASSLVSMAATATYEQYF TGCGCCAGCAGCTTGGTGAGTATGGCAGCAACAGCCACCTACGAGCAGTACTTC
few TRBJ2-5 NA TRBV7-5 CARSWPGLAGGTPIQETQYF TGTGCCAGAAGCTGGCCGGGACTAGCGGGGGGCACACCGATCCAAGAGACCCAGTACTTC
NA TRBJ2-5 TRBD2 TRBV5-1 CASSLAPAGGKEETQYF TGCGCCAGCAGCTTGGCGCCAGCGGGGGGGAAAGAAGAGACCCAGTACTTC
NA TRBJ2-7 NA TRBV27 CASSPIPPISATEQYF TGTGCCAGCAGTCCAATCCCGCCGATAAGCGCTACCGAGCAGTACTTC
few TRBJ2-3 TRBD2 TRBV19 CASSRTGGGTTDTQYF TGTGCCAGTAGTAGGACCGGGGGGGGGACTACAGATACGCAGTATTTT
few TRBJ2-7 NA TRBV27 CASSSTSKDQVEDRKGLYEQYF TGTGCCAGCAGTTCTACCTCAAAAGATCAGGTTGAGGACAGAAAAGGGCTCTACGAGCAGTACTTC
NA TRBJ1-5 NA TRBV3-1/TRBV3-2 CASSQAGGNQPQHF TGTGCCAGCAGCCAAGCGGGGGGTAATCAGCCCCAGCATTTT
NA TRBJ1-3 TRBD1 TRBV7-9 CASSPPGGDRGGNTIYF TGTGCCAGCAGTCCCCCGGGAGGGGACAGAGGTGGAAACACCATATATTTT
NA TRBJ1-1 NA TRBV30 CTWGEDKGPGVTEAFF TGTACCTGGGGAGAGGACAAGGGGCCGGGGGTCACTGAAGCTTTCTTT
NA TRBJ1-4 TRBD1 TRBV6-5 CASSYSSGTGVEKLFF TGTGCCAGCAGTTATTCCTCCGGGACAGGGGTAGAAAAACTGTTTTTT
NA TRBJ1-5 NA TRBV30 CAWSAKGNQPQHF TGTGCCTGGAGCGCTAAGGGGAATCAGCCCCAGCATTTT
NA TRBJ1-1 NA TRBV5-1 CASSLREDTEAFF TGCGCCAGCAGCTTGAGGGAGGACACTGAAGCTTTCTTT
NA TRBJ1-3 NA TRBV5-4 CASSLGGGFYGNTIYF TGTGCCAGCAGCTTGGGGGGGGGCTTTTATGGAAACACCATATATTTT
few TRBJ2-5 TRBD1 TRBV5-4 CASSRTGGGLGKETQYF TGTGCCAGCAGTCGGACAGGGGGCGGATTGGGTAAAGAGACCCAGTACTTC
NA TRBJ1-1 NA TRBV7-3 CASSLRGGEAEAFF TGTGCCAGCAGCTTAAGGGGGGGCGAAGCTGAAGCTTTCTTT
NA TRBJ1-2 TRBD1 TRBV7-2 CASSLKRDRGPYTF TGTGCCAGCAGCTTAAAGAGGGACAGGGGACCCTACACCTTC
few TRBJ1-2 NA TRBV3-1/TRBV3-2 CASSQIEGRGYTF TGTGCCAGCAGCCAAATAGAGGGTAGGGGCTACACCTTC
NA TRBJ1-2 NA TRBV19 CASKRGVDNYGYTF TGTGCCAGTAAACGGGGGGTTGATAACTATGGCTACACCTTC
once TRBJ1-6 NA TRBV4-1 CARGGVPLHF TGCGCCAGGGGGGGAGTGCCCCTCCACTTT
NA TRBJ2-7 TRBD1 TRBV6-2/TRBV6-3 CASSYRRQGEQYF TGTGCCAGCAGTTACCGCCGACAGGGGGAGCAGTACTTC
NA TRBJ1-1 NA TRBV9 CASSVEPQRSTEAFF TGTGCCAGCAGCGTAGAACCCCAGAGGTCCACTGAAGCTTTCTTT
NA TRBJ1-2 NA TRBV19 CASSIEVRGAIGYTF TGTGCCAGTAGTATCGAGGTCCGGGGGGCGATTGGCTACACCTTC
NA TRBJ2-3 TRBD2 TRBV7-8 CASSSTSGTDTQYF TGTGCCAGCAGCTCGACTAGCGGGACAGATACGCAGTATTTT
few TRBJ1-3 NA TRBV5-1 CASSLAEGNTIYF TGCGCCAGCAGCTTGGCTGAGGGAAACACCATATATTTT
NA TRBJ2-1 TRBD2 TRBV4-3 CASSQVGSGVLRVINEQFF TGCGCCAGCAGCCAAGTTGGTAGCGGGGTTCTTAGAGTGATCAATGAGCAGTTCTTC
NA TRBJ1-1 NA TRBV7-2 CASSSSYTEAFF TGTGCCAGCAGCTCCTCGTACACTGAAGCTTTCTTT
few TRBJ1-1 TRBD1 TRBV18 CASSLRDRESTEAFF TGTGCCAGCTCACTACGGGACAGGGAGAGCACTGAAGCTTTCTTT
NA TRBJ1-2 NA TRBV3-1/TRBV3-2 CASSPEGRDGYTF TGTGCCAGCAGCCCGGAGGGGCGGGATGGCTACACCTTC
few TRBJ2-6 TRBD1 TRBV30 CAFDRARSSGANVLTF TGTGCCTTCGACAGGGCGCGATCCTCTGGGGCCAACGTCCTGACTTTC
few TRBJ2-1 TRBD1 TRBV6-4 CASSLGTGGDEQFF TGTGCCAGCAGCCTTGGGACAGGGGGAGATGAGCAGTTCTTC
NA TRBJ1-1 TRBD1 TRBV19 CASSRPPQGAGEAFF TGTGCCAGTAGTAGACCACCGCAGGGGGCTGGTGAAGCTTTCTTT
NA TRBJ1-5 NA TRBV5-6 CASSLQGIGNQPQHF TGTGCCAGCAGCTTGCAGGGGATCGGCAATCAGCCCCAGCATTTT
NA TRBJ1-3 NA TRBV28 CASSFIWSSGNTIYF TGTGCCAGCAGTTTTATCTGGAGCTCTGGAAACACCATATATTTT
NA TRBJ2-3 NA TRBV5-8 CASSFHLQGTDTQYF TGTGCCAGCAGCTTTCACTTACAGGGTACAGATACGCAGTATTTT
NA TRBJ1-2 TRBD1 TRBV5-1 CASSLEGATTNYGYTF TGCGCCAGCAGCTTGGAGGGGGCAACGACTAACTATGGCTACACCTTC
NA TRBJ1-5 TRBD1 TRBV19 CASIPDRDSNQPQHF TGTGCCAGTATCCCGGACAGGGATAGCAATCAGCCCCAGCATTTT
NA TRBJ1-1 TRBD1 TRBV12-3/TRBV12-4 CVTQGEAEAFF TGTGTCACCCAGGGGGAGGCTGAAGCTTTCTTT
NA TRBJ2-3 TRBD2 TRBV4-2 CASSQEGGTSGADTQYF TGTGCCAGCAGCCAAGAAGGTGGGACTAGTGGCGCAGATACGCAGTATTTT